This T cell receptor (beta chain) is from a study of CD8 T cells in Susac syndrome. Trimming removed 5 bases at V and 2 bases at J, with 13 bases between. The CDR3 spans 15 residues. CDR1 and CDR2 from the germline V gene are MNHEY and SVGAGI. After extraction with the RNeasy kit, about 0.45 to 1 ug of the RNA was reverse transcribed using random hexamers. A multiplex approach, immunoSEQ multiplex PCR, amplified TCR beta CDR3 across 54 Vbeta and 13 Jbeta. TCRdb recomputed calls from the immunoSEQ multiplex PCR reads with MiXCR, one row per CDR3 protein. The sample consists of hundreds of thousands of distinct CDR3 sequences, over 90% of them appearing once. TCR beta was sequenced from blood CD8+ and CD4+ T cells. The authors negatively isolated CD8+ and CD4+ T cells and FACS-enriched TEMRA cells.

The V gene is TRBV6-5, the J gene TRBJ2-1, with TRBD1 as a possible D gene (6 bases). Material: CD4+ T cells from PBMCs. The TCR sequence derives from a human donor with Susac syndrome. CDR3 bases: TGTGCCAGCAGTCCCGACAGGAACCCCTACAATGAGCAGTTCTTC. It yields the protein CASSPDRNPYNEQFF.